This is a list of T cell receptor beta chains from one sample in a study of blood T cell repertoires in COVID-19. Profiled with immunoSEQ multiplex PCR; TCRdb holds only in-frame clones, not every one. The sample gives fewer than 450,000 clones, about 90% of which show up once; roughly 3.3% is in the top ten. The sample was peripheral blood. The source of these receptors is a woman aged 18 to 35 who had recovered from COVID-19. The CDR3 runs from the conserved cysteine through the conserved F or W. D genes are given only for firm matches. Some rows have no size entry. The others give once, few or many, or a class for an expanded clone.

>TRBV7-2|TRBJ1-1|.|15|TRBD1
CASSGRTGMNTEAFF
TGTGCCAGCAGCGGCCGGACAGGGATGAACACTGAAGCTTTCTTT
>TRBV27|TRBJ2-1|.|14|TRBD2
CASTGTSGHNEQFF
TGTGCCAGCACCGGGACTAGCGGACACAATGAGCAGTTCTTC
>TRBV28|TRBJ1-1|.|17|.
CASRNRDFNPRDTEAFF
TGTGCCAGCAGGAATCGGGACTTCAACCCCCGGGACACTGAAGCTTTCTTT
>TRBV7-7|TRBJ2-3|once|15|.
CASSLGPKFGDTQYF
TGTGCCAGCAGCTTAGGTCCTAAATTCGGGGATACGCAGTATTTT
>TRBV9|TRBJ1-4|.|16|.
CASSVALGATNEKLFF
TGTGCCAGCAGCGTAGCTCTAGGGGCAACTAATGAAAAACTGTTTTTT
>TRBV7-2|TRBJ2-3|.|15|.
CASSSDWARTDTQYF
TGTGCCAGCAGCTCTGATTGGGCCCGGACAGATACGCAGTATTTT
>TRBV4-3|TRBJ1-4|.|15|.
CASSQARDIRGKLFF
TGCGCCAGCAGCCAAGCCAGGGACATAAGAGGAAAACTGTTTTTT
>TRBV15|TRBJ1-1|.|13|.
CATSVRGLGEAFF
TGTGCCACCAGCGTCAGGGGTTTGGGGGAAGCTTTCTTT
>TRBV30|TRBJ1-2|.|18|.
CAWSVKLMGQREGYGYTF
TGTGCCTGGAGTGTTAAACTCATGGGCCAGAGGGAAGGCTATGGCTACACCTTC
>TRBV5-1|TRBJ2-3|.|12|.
CASSFSTDTQYF
TGCGCCAGCAGCTTCTCTACAGATACGCAGTATTTT
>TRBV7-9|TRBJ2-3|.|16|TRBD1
CASSTHQGTGQHTQYF
TGTGCCAGCAGCACGCACCAGGGGACAGGGCAACATACGCAGTATTTT
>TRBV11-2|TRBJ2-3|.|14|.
CASSLIRSTDTQYF
TGTGCCAGCAGCTTAATCAGGAGCACAGATACGCAGTATTTT
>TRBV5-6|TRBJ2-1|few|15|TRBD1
CASSLVQGAHNEQFF
TGTGCCAGCAGCTTGGTGCAGGGGGCCCACAATGAGCAGTTCTTC
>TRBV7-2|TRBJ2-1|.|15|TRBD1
CASSLVGTGGQEQFF
TGTGCCAGCAGCTTAGTAGGGACAGGGGGACAAGAGCAGTTCTTC
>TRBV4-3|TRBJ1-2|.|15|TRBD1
CASSQDPTGEGGYTF
TGCGCCAGCAGCCAAGACCCGACAGGGGAAGGTGGCTACACCTTC
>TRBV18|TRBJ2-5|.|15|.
CASSQISGTGETQYF
TGTGCCAGCTCACAAATTAGCGGAACCGGGGAGACCCAGTACTTC
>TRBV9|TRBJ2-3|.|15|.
CASSVDGARTDTQYF
TGTGCCAGCAGCGTAGATGGGGCGCGTACAGATACGCAGTATTTT
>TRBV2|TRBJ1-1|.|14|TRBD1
CASRTDRSNTEAFF
TGTGCCAGCAGGACGGACAGGTCAAACACTGAAGCTTTCTTT
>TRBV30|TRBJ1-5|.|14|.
CAWRGGGESQPQHF
TGTGCCTGGAGAGGGGGGGGCGAGAGTCAGCCCCAGCATTTT
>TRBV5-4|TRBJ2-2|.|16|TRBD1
CASSLQGQGWGGELFF
TGTGCCAGCAGCTTACAGGGACAGGGGTGGGGAGGGGAGCTGTTTTTT
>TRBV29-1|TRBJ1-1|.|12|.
CSVGGSGELAFF
TGCAGCGTTGGTGGGTCAGGGGAGTTGGCTTTCTTT
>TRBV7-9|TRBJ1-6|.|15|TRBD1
CASSSQGASNSPLHF
TGTGCCAGCAGCTCACAGGGGGCTTCCAATTCACCCCTCCACTTT
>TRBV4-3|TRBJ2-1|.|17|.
CASSQAVDRESRNEQFF
TGCGCCAGCAGCCAAGCGGTCGATCGGGAGTCTCGGAATGAGCAGTTCTTC
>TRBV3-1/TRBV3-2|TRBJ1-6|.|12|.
CASSRRLGPLHF
TGTGCCAGCAGCCGCCGACTGGGACCCCTCCACTTT
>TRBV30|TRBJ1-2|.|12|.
CAWSMQYYGYTF
TGTGCCTGGAGTATGCAGTACTATGGCTACACCTTC
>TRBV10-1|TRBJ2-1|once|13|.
CASSDGGDNEQFF
TGCGCCAGCAGTGATGGCGGGGACAATGAGCAGTTCTTC
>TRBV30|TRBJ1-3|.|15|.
CAWSQRRGWGNTIYF
TGTGCCTGGAGTCAACGACGGGGATGGGGAAACACCATATATTTT
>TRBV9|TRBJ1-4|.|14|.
CASSLSPRNEKLFF
TGTGCCAGCAGCCTTTCCCCTCGGAATGAAAAACTGTTTTTT
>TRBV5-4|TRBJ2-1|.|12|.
CASSLGGLEQFF
TGTGCCAGCAGCCTAGGCGGACTCGAGCAGTTCTTC
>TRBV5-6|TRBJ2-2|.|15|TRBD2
CASTISGKTTGELFF
TGTGCCAGCACCATTAGCGGGAAAACCACCGGGGAGCTGTTTTTT
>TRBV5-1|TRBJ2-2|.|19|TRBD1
CASSRPMDRGAGDTGELFF
TGCGCCAGCAGCCGCCCTATGGACAGGGGGGCTGGGGACACCGGGGAGCTGTTTTTT
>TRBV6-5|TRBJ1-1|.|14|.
CASSYVRIGTEAFF
TGTGCCAGCAGTTACGTGCGTATCGGCACTGAAGCTTTCTTT
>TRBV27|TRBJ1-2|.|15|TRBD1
CASSVTGTGGFGYTF
TGTGCCAGCAGTGTAACCGGGACAGGGGGCTTTGGCTACACCTTC
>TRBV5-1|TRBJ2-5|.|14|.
CASRLGTGQETQYF
TGCGCCAGCAGGTTGGGTACAGGTCAAGAGACCCAGTACTTC
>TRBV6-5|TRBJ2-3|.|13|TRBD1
CASSSLDRGTQYF
TGTGCCAGCAGCTCCCTTGACAGGGGGACGCAGTATTTT
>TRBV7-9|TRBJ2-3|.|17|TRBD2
CASSSATSGRSTDTQYF
TGTGCCAGCAGCTCGGCGACTAGCGGGAGGAGCACAGATACGCAGTATTTT
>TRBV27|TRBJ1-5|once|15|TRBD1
CASSLSRQGNQPQHF
TGTGCCAGCAGTTTATCGCGACAGGGTAATCAGCCCCAGCATTTT
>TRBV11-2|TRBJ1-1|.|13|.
CASSLVVMSEAFF
TGTGCCAGCAGCTTAGTCGTTATGTCTGAAGCTTTCTTT
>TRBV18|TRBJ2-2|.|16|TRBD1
CASSSTTGFDAGELFF
TGTGCCAGCTCCTCGACGACAGGGTTCGATGCCGGGGAGCTGTTTTTT
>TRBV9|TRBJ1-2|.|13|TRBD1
CASSPGTGNGYTF
TGTGCCAGCAGCCCCGGGACAGGAAATGGCTACACCTTC
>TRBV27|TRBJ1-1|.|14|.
CASSTLTGPTEAFF
TGTGCCAGCAGTACACTTACAGGGCCCACTGAAGCTTTCTTT
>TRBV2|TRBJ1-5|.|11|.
CASSVNQPQHF
TGTGCCAGCAGCGTCAATCAGCCCCAGCATTTT
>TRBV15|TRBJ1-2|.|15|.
CATSRVGQGLWGYTF
TGTGCCACCAGCAGAGTAGGCCAGGGTTTATGGGGCTACACCTTC
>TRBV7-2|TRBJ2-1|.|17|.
CASSPNLAQSSYNEQFF
TGTGCCAGCAGCCCAAACTTAGCGCAGAGCTCCTACAATGAGCAGTTCTTC
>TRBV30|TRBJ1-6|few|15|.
CAWSALSSYNSPLHF
TGTGCCTGGAGTGCTCTAAGCTCCTATAATTCACCCCTCCACTTT
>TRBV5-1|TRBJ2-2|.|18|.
CASSLAFSGTTNTGELFF
TGCGCCAGCAGCTTGGCGTTCTCTGGGACAACGAACACCGGGGAGCTGTTTTTT
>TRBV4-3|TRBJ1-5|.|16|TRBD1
CASSQVLGQHNQPQHF
TGCGCCAGCAGCCAAGTGTTGGGACAGCATAATCAGCCCCAGCATTTT
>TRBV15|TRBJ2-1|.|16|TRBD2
CATSNRLAGGRDEQFF
TGTGCCACCAGCAACAGACTAGCGGGAGGCCGCGATGAGCAGTTCTTC
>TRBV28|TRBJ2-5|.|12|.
CASSYPGETQYF
TGTGCCAGCAGTTACCCGGGGGAGACCCAGTACTTC
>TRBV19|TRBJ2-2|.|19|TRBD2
CASSMVLAGGPSGAGELFF
TGTGCCAGTAGTATGGTTCTAGCGGGAGGGCCTTCGGGTGCCGGGGAGCTGTTTTTT
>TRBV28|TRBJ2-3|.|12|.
CASRGDPGTQYF
TGTGCCAGCAGGGGCGACCCGGGGACGCAGTATTTT